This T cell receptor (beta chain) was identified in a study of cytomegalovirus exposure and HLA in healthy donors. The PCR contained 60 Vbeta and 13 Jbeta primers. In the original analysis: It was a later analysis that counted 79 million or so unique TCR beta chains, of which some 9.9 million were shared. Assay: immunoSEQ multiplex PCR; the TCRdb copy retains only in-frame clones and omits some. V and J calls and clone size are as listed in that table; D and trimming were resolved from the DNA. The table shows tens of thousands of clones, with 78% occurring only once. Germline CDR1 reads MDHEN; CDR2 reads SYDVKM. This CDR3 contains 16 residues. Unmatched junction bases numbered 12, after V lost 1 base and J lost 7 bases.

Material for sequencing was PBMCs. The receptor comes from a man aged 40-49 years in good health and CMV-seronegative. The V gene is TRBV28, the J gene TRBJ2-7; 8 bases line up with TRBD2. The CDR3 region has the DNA TGTGCCAGCAGTTTATTACCGGGGGGGCTTACTGGGGAGCAGTACTTC. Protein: CASSLLPGGLTGEQYF.